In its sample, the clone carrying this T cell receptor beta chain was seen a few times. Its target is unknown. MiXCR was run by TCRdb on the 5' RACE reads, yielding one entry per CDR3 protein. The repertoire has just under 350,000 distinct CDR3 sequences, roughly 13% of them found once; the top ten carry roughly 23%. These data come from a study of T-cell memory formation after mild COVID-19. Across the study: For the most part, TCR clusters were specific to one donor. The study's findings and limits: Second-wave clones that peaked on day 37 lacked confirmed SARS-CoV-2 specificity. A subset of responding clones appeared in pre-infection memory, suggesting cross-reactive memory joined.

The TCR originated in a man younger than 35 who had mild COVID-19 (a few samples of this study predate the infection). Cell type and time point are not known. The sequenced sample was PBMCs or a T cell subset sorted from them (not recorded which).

CDR3 in DNA: TGTGCCAGCAGTTACTGGTATGGCTACACCTTC. Amino acid sequence: CASSYWYGYTF. J is TRBJ1-2 and V is TRBV6-2 or TRBV6-3; no clear D gene. Trimming took off 1 base at V and 5 bases at J, with 2 bases between the two ends. Germline V CDR1 and CDR2: MNHEY, SVGEGT. CDR3 size: 11 residues.